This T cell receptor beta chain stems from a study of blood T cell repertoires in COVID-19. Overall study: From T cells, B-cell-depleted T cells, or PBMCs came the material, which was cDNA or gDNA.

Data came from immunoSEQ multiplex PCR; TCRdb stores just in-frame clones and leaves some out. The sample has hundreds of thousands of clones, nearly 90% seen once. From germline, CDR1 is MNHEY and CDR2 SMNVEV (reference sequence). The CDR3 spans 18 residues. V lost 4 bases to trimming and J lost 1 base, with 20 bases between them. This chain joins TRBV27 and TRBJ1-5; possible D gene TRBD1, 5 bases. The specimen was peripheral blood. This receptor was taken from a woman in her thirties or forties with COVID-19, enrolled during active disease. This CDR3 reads CASSWGGVGAGSNQPQHF. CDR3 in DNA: TGTGCCAGCAGTTGGGGGGGGGTAGGGGCAGGGAGCAATCAGCCCCAGCATTTT.